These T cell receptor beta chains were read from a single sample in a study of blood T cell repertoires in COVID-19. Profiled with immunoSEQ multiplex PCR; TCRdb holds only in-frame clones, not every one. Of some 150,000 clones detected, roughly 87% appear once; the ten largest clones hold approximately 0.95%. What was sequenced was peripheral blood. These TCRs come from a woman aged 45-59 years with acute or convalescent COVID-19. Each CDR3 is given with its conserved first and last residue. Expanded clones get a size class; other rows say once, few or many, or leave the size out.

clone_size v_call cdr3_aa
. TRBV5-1 CASSLLAGYDMNTEAFF
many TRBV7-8 CASSLLPLRGNTEAFF
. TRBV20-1 CSASYGQEFSEKLFF
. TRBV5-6 CASSLTRGISNQPQHF
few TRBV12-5 CASGLVPGTVNEKLFF
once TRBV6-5 CASTGQGHVEQYF
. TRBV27 CASSFYREDQETQYF
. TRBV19 CASVERGVPEQFF
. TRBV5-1 CASSLGQGPNYGYTF
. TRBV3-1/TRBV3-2 CASSQGRSTEAFF
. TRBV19 CASSNQGLEAFF
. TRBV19 CASSRTGSYQETQYF
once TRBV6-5 CATLHMRQGGTEAFF
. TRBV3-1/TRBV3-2 CASSQSRLEYGYTF
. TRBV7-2 CASSFSGNTEAFF
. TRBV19 CASSIGSSGSLKKQFF
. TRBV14 CASSRDSNTEAFF
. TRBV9 CASSPSDSYAIQYF